A single sample gave rise to the 6 T cell receptor beta chains below, sequenced in a study of shared clonotypes between healthy human individuals. Method: immunoSEQ multiplex PCR; TCRdb's copy keeps in-frame clones and lacks some. The sample has some 2 million clones, 95% seen once. The specimen sequenced was naive CD4+ T cells sorted from blood. Subset of the sample: CD45RA+ positively selected. Receptor source: a man between 18 and 35 years old in good health.

This clone was recorded once. The chain is built from TRBV6-1 and TRBJ2-7, with TRBD1 matching over 9 bases. The J call may not be correct, given that the DNA end is closer to TRBJ2-5. Germline V gives CDR1 MNHNS, CDR2 SASEGT. The CDR3 spans 16 residues. As DNA, the CDR3 is TGTGCCAGCAGTGAATTTGGGGGGACAGGGTTTAAGACCCAGTACTTC. Protein product: CASSEFGGTGFKTQYF.

CDR3 sequence reads: CSVVRGKGLQETQYF. CDR3 sequence (DNA): TGCAGCGTTGTGAGGGGGAAGGGCCTTCAAGAGACCCAGTACTTC. This rearrangement joins TRBV29-1 to TRBJ2-5; possible D gene TRBD1, 6 bases. The germline V gene has CDR1 SQVTM and CDR2 ANQGSEA. Trimming left V 4 bases short and J 2 bases short, with 17 bases between. This CDR3 is 15 amino acids long.

This chain uses TRBV2 with TRBJ2-3; 12 bases match TRBD2. J gave up 1 base and V 6 bases, and 5 bases lay outside the gene matches. Germline lookup yields CDR1 SNHLY and CDR2 FYNNEI. CDR3 size: 16 residues. CDR3 in amino acids: CASRGRTSGGTDTQYF. CDR3 DNA sequence: TGTGCCAGCAGGGGGAGGACTAGCGGGGGCACAGATACGCAGTATTTT. Filled out from reference TRBV2 and TRBJ2-3, the complete variable domain reads EPEVTQTPSHQVTQMGQEVILRCVPISNHLYFYWYRQILGQKVEFLVSFYNNEISEKSEIFDDQFSVERPDGSNFTLKIRSTKLEDSAMYFCASRGRTSGGTDTQYFGPGTRLTVL.

This clone was seen once. V usage is TRBV7-2 and J usage is TRBJ2-3; the D call may be TRBD1 or TRBD2 (6 bases each). Germline V gene sequence: CDR1 SGHTA, CDR2 FQGNSA. The CDR3 extends over 16 amino acids. Trimming cost V 1 base and J 0 bases, with 11 bases left between them. CDR3 protein: CASSLGLGGSTDTQYF. Written as DNA, the CDR3 is TGTGCCAGCAGCTTAGGACTAGGGGGTAGCACAGATACGCAGTATTTT.

The rearrangement joins TRBV7-2 to TRBJ1-1; the match to TRBD1 covers 12 bases. J was trimmed by 2 bases and V by 4 bases; bases with no gene match: 2. Germline CDR1 and CDR2: SGHTA and FQGNSA. The CDR3 runs to 15 residues. CDR3 coding DNA: TGTGCCAGCAGCTGGGGACAGGGGGCAAACACTGAAGCTTTCTTT. This translates into CASSWGQGANTEAFF.

The genes are TRBV18 and TRBJ2-7; 12 bases are a match to TRBD2. The CDR3 length is 17 residues. CDR1 is KGHSH, CDR2 LQKENI, per germline. The V and J ends lost 3 bases and 7 bases, in that order; junction bases with no gene match: 13. The CDR3 region is CASSPQMLAGGPGEQYF. As DNA, the CDR3 is TGTGCCAGCTCACCGCAAATGCTAGCGGGAGGGCCTGGAGAGCAGTACTTC.